This T cell receptor (beta chain) was recovered during a study of T cell changes during pregnancy in multiple sclerosis. Sequencing used immunoSEQ multiplex PCR; TCRdb keeps in-frame clones, though not all of them. The data contain tens of thousands of clones, 89% of them singletons. The origin of this receptor is a female donor with multiple sclerosis, enrolled in a pregnancy study. Source: CD8+ T cells from peripheral blood mononuclear cells, taken after pregnancy.

Written as DNA, the CDR3 is TGTGCCAGCAGCTCACGGGGACTAGCGGTCACAGATACGCAGTATTTT. It encodes CASSSRGLAVTDTQYF. The chain recombines TRBV13 with TRBJ2-3; 11 bases agree with TRBD2. The CDR3 length is 16 residues. Germline V lookup: CDR1 PRHDT, CDR2 FYEKMQ (reference sequence). V dropped 4 bases and J dropped 2; count of bases not matched to a gene: 5.